This T cell receptor (beta chain) emerged from a study of T cells after yellow fever vaccination. Whole-study context: Where fractions had low cell numbers, libraries were prepared from them with the SMART-Seq v4 Ultra Low Input RNA kit.

This clonotype occurred a few times. Its antigen is as yet unknown. TCRdb reprocessed the 5' RACE reads via MiXCR and lists one record per CDR3 protein. The repertoire holds under 250,000 distinct CDR3 sequences, with about 3% as singletons. Trimming at V came to 1 base and at J to 2 bases, leaving 4 bases not matched to a gene. The CDR3 consists of 16 residues. Per germline, CDR1 SGHRS and CDR2 YFSETQ. Findings of the study overall: Abundant bulk-derived clonotypes could contaminate FACS-sorted repertoires.

The material was CD4+ T cells sorted from PBMCs, obtained 10 days after the yellow fever booster vaccination. The J gene is TRBJ2-1, the V gene TRBV5-1, with 9 bases fitting TRBD2. This clonotype was obtained from a man between 18 and 35 years old who received the YFV17D yellow fever vaccine. In DNA, the CDR3 is TGCGCCAGCAGCTTGATAAGCGGGGGGACCTACAATGAGCAGTTCTTC. Its translation: CASSLISGGTYNEQFF.